A selection of T cell receptor beta chains follows, all from one sample in a study of blood T cell repertoires in COVID-19. The data were produced by immunoSEQ multiplex PCR, yet TCRdb's version contains in-frame clones alone and is incomplete. The sample has about 55,000 clones, 88% seen once. Sequencing was done on a sample of peripheral blood. These TCRs come from a man in his fifties or sixties with active COVID-19. Each CDR3 is given with its conserved first and last residue. Each record gives: J gene, clone size, D gene, V gene, CDR3 DNA, CDR3 protein. D genes are given only for firm matches. Expanded clones are given a class, and other clones once, few, many or no size at all.

J: TRBJ2-7; size: NA; D: NA; V: TRBV12-3/TRBV12-4; DNA: TGTGCCAGCAGCCCTACCCGGGGGGCCAGGGTGTACTTC; CDR3: CASSPTRGARVYF
J: TRBJ2-7; size: NA; D: TRBD2; V: TRBV6-2/TRBV6-3; DNA: TGTGCCAGCAGCGCCCTAGCGGGAGTTCTCTACGAGCAGTACTTC; CDR3: CASSALAGVLYEQYF
J: TRBJ2-7; size: few; D: TRBD2; V: TRBV4-2; DNA: TGTGCCAGCAGCCCAGGGGCGGGAGGGATAACCTACGAGCAGTACTTC; CDR3: CASSPGAGGITYEQYF
J: TRBJ1-2; size: NA; D: NA; V: TRBV12-2; DNA: TGTGCAAGTCGCTTAGCACATACATATGGCTACACCTTC; CDR3: CASRLAHTYGYTF
J: TRBJ1-1; size: NA; D: NA; V: TRBV3-1/TRBV3-2; DNA: TGTGCCAGCAGGCCAAGAAACAGGGTCGGGAACACTGAAGCTTTCTTT; CDR3: CASRPRNRVGNTEAFF
J: TRBJ2-1; size: NA; D: TRBD2; V: TRBV2; DNA: TGTGCCAGCAGTGATCGGACTAGCCCACAAATAGGGTTCTTC; CDR3: CASSDRTSPQIGFF
J: TRBJ1-5; size: NA; D: TRBD1; V: TRBV7-3; DNA: TGTGCCAGCAGCCTCTTTAGGACAGGGAGGCGCAATCAGCCCCAGCATTTT; CDR3: CASSLFRTGRRNQPQHF
J: TRBJ2-3; size: once; D: NA; V: TRBV28; DNA: TGTGCCAGCAGTTTTCCAGGGTATGATACGCAGTATTTT; CDR3: CASSFPGYDTQYF
J: TRBJ2-3; size: NA; D: NA; V: TRBV6-2/TRBV6-3; DNA: TGTGCCAGCAGTCTCCAGGGAATTAGCACAGATACGCAGTATTTT; CDR3: CASSLQGISTDTQYF
J: TRBJ2-7; size: NA; D: NA; V: TRBV13; DNA: TGTGCCAGCAGCTTCGGGAGTTCCGACGAGCAGTACTTC; CDR3: CASSFGSSDEQYF
J: TRBJ1-2; size: NA; D: TRBD1; V: TRBV4-2; DNA: TGTGCCAGCAGCCGCGGTTCACAGGGGGTAAGCTATGGCTACACCTTC; CDR3: CASSRGSQGVSYGYTF
J: TRBJ1-3; size: once; D: NA; V: TRBV12-5; DNA: TGTGCTAGTGGTTTGGTTCTAGGCCTCAATGGAAACACCATATATTTT; CDR3: CASGLVLGLNGNTIYF
J: TRBJ2-6; size: NA; D: TRBD1; V: TRBV25-1; DNA: TGTGCCAGCAGTGAAACAGGGGCCGGGGCCAACGTCCTGACTTTC; CDR3: CASSETGAGANVLTF
J: TRBJ1-3; size: NA; D: TRBD1; V: TRBV13; DNA: TGTGCCAGCAGCTTAAAGGGACAGCGCTCTGGAAACACCATATATTTT; CDR3: CASSLKGQRSGNTIYF
J: TRBJ2-3; size: NA; D: TRBD2; V: TRBV2; DNA: TGTGCCAGCAGAGCTAGCGGGAGCACAGATACGCAGTATTTT; CDR3: CASRASGSTDTQYF
J: TRBJ2-7; size: NA; D: TRBD2; V: TRBV10-3; DNA: TGTGCCATCAGGGGAGGGCCGGGCTACGAGCAGTACTTC; CDR3: CAIRGGPGYEQYF
J: TRBJ2-7; size: NA; D: TRBD1; V: TRBV29-1; DNA: TGCAGCGTTGAAGATCTTGACAGGGAATTCTACGAGCAGTACTTC; CDR3: CSVEDLDREFYEQYF
J: TRBJ2-3; size: NA; D: NA; V: TRBV19; DNA: TGTGCCAGTAGTATCGTCGGGAGCACAGATACGCAGTATTTT; CDR3: CASSIVGSTDTQYF
J: TRBJ1-4; size: NA; D: NA; V: TRBV6-5; DNA: TGTGCCAGCAGTTTCTCACAGATTAATGAAAAACTGTTTTTT; CDR3: CASSFSQINEKLFF
J: TRBJ1-5; size: NA; D: TRBD1; V: TRBV6-5; DNA: TGTGCCAGCAGTACTCGGACAGGGTTAAATCAGCCCCAGCATTTT; CDR3: CASSTRTGLNQPQHF
J: TRBJ2-7; size: NA; D: NA; V: TRBV19; DNA: TGTGCCAGTGCCCGTCTAGGAGCCACCTACGAGCAGTACTTC; CDR3: CASARLGATYEQYF
J: TRBJ2-1; size: NA; D: TRBD2; V: TRBV14; DNA: TGTGCCAGCAGCCAAGGAGCGGGGGGGATCTACAATGAGCAGTTCTTC; CDR3: CASSQGAGGIYNEQFF